These T cell receptor beta chains were read from a single sample in a study of blood T cell repertoires in COVID-19. Clones were sequenced by immunoSEQ multiplex PCR, and TCRdb holds only the in-frame ones, with some missing. The table lists 290,000 or so clones, roughly 80% of them singletons. The sample comprised PBMCs or T cells enriched from blood (not recorded which). These receptors all come from a man aged 40-49 years who had been exposed to COVID-19. CDR3s include the opening cysteine and the closing phenylalanine or tryptophan.

>TRBJ2-5|TRBV5-4
CASSGSVGRPQETQYF
>TRBJ2-1|TRBV7-7
CASSSLGGYEQFF
>TRBJ1-5|TRBV10-2
CASRSGGQNQPQHF
>TRBJ2-1|TRBV24-1
CATSDLPLSGRGFNEQFF
>TRBJ2-1|TRBV11-3
CASSPGLAGHGEQFF
>TRBJ1-2|TRBV9
CASSPGGQANYGYTF
>TRBJ2-2|TRBV13
CASKSGTGELFF
>TRBJ2-7|TRBV5-4
CASNFGGAGLAGNEQYF
>TRBJ2-2|TRBV10-2
CASGSGTGNTGELFF
>TRBJ1-1|TRBV18
CASSSSTGGVRNTEAFF
>TRBJ2-3|TRBV7-9
CASSLTGGADTQYF
>TRBJ2-3|TRBV9
CASSTGQSSGITDTQYF
>TRBJ1-5|TRBV19
CASSPLSGGSNQPQHF
>TRBJ2-7|TRBV7-2
CASSLEFSGYEQYF
>TRBJ1-1|TRBV11-3
CASSYSMSTEAFF
>TRBJ2-1|TRBV7-3
CASSLSGTINEQFF
>TRBJ2-1|TRBV7-9
CASSFIGDEQFF
>TRBJ1-3|TRBV10-2
CASLRDRAVGNTIYF
>TRBJ2-7|TRBV7-8
CASSAVVTSGSYEQYF
>TRBJ1-5|TRBV15
CATIQGGTGNQPQHF
>TRBJ2-1|TRBV28
CANSGGSNEQFF
>TRBJ1-5|TRBV7-8
CAIGQNQPQHF
>TRBJ1-3|TRBV2
CASSVIGAGNTIYF
>TRBJ2-5|TRBV27
CASKGRIFRGETQYF
>TRBJ1-2|TRBV18
CASSMTGGQNYGYTF
>TRBJ2-3|TRBV3-1/TRBV3-2
CASSPSGDTQYF
>TRBJ1-5|TRBV30
CAWSLGPGYQPQHF
>TRBJ1-5|TRBV18
CASSPGAGNQPQHF
>TRBJ1-2|TRBV9
CASSPWTGNYGYTF
>TRBJ1-4|TRBV6-5
CATHFGQGDNEKLFF
>TRBJ2-5|TRBV3-1/TRBV3-2
CASSQRGSPETQYF
>TRBJ1-1|TRBV18
CAGGTALDTEAFF
>TRBJ2-5|TRBV6-6
CASSSSSGRGETQYF
>TRBJ2-3|TRBV2
CASKLAGGLNTQYF
>TRBJ2-1|TRBV11-2
CASSLALYNEQFF
>TRBJ2-1|TRBV6-4
CASSDGHGSYNEQFF
>TRBJ2-7|TRBV18
CASSRFPRAYEQYF
>TRBJ2-7|TRBV28
CASSPGGSGHEQYF
>TRBJ2-5|TRBV7-9
CASSLALTGEETQYF
>TRBJ1-1|TRBV29-1
CSVTGTANMRAFF
>TRBJ1-5|TRBV12-3/TRBV12-4
CASSPRWGQPQHF
>TRBJ1-5|TRBV3-1/TRBV3-2
CASSPGGGNQPQHF
>TRBJ2-7|TRBV6-5
CASSYSRSGVRYEQYF
>TRBJ2-2|TRBV27
CASAKEGTGELFF